The present T cell receptor beta chain was sequenced within a study of regulatory T cells in long-lasting Graves disease (dated by TCRdb to 2020 to 2023). About the full investigation: To count as having persistent Graves' disease, a patient had to have received antithyroid drug treatment for over 5 years with TSH receptor autoantibodies remaining persistently positive. Persistent Graves' disease patients were compared with newly diagnosed Graves' disease patients by peripheral blood TCR sequencing and RNA sequencing. The study took place in China and was registered as a clinical trial. A total of around 35 samples underwent TCR sequencing: about 13 from persistent and about 20 from newly diagnosed Graves' disease patients. Persistent Graves' disease patients in the clinical cohort had taken antithyroid drugs for 9 to 11 years on average.

Receptor libraries were prepared by multiplex PCR. Sequencing took place on an Illumina HiSeq 4000. CDR3 regions were amplified by Arm-PCR with iRepertoire HTBI primers to construct TCR beta libraries. Before sequencing, the PCR products underwent gel purification. In the original analysis: Gene usage analysis of CDR3 amino acid clonotypes relied on the roughly 60 TRBV and 13 to 15 TRBJ segments identified across samples. Filtered high-quality paired reads were merged into contigs using COPE and FqMerger. Contigs were aligned with BLAST to IMGT TRBV, TRBD and TRBJ reference genes, and CDR3 was defined per IMGT. Clonotypes above 0.1% frequency were classified as highly expanded clones. Shannon entropy was used to measure repertoire diversity, and the Gini coefficient was used to measure V-J evenness. Clonotypes shared by more than one individual were considered public. TCRdb redid the processing of the public reads, applying fastp at Q25 and MiXCR, and retained in-frame beta chains. Records with the same CDR3 protein are collapsed into one entry carrying the most frequent genes and DNA. TCRdb, not the authors, supplied the V and J calls. The sample records about 310,000 distinct CDR3 sequences, around 20% of which are singletons. 56% of the sample is taken by the ten largest.

Comments on this clonotype: Its antigen specificity is not known. Base qualities are not at hand, and no much larger clone is one base apart.

Taken with the paper, the label for time point translates to: persistent/refractory GD, antithyroid drugs over 5 years with positive TRAb. For both TCR sequencing and RNA sequencing, RNA was extracted from PBMCs using TRIzol. The diagnosis of Graves' disease was made according to American Thyroid Association guidelines. Patients were recruited from an endocrinology department in Xi'an, China. Each patient gave 8.5 to 9.5 milliliters of peripheral blood, collected in an EDTA anticoagulant tube. Ficoll Paque Plus density gradient separation was used to isolate PBMCs, and no further T cell sorting was done. An Agilent 2100 Bioanalyzer and agarose gel were used to check RNA quality, and a NanoDrop 2000 was used to measure RNA concentration. What the authors observed across the whole study: More public clonotypes were shared among persistent patients (2,741) than among newly diagnosed patients (more than 900). Only the TCR beta chain was sequenced and analyzed. Because the primary lesion, thyroid tissue, could not be accessed, the study looked at peripheral blood alone. Compared with newly diagnosed patients, patients with persistent Graves' disease had lower TCR Shannon entropy and fewer highly expanded clones, which suggests clonal expansion. The authors noted that the small sample size was a limitation that may lower accuracy.

This TCR came from a female donor with Graves disease. Here the sequenced sample was peripheral blood mononuclear cells (PBMCs), taken when the disease was refractory, from a patient treated with antithyroid drugs.

The sequence in DNA is TGCAGTGCTAGAGATCTGCGGGAGAACCCCTACAATGAGCAGTTCTTC. This codes for CSARDLRENPYNEQFF. Here the chain combines TRBV20-1 and TRBJ2-1; 7 nucleotides in the junction match TRBD2. Measured from the cysteine to the phenylalanine, the CDR3 is 16 residues long. The DNA shown is the 48-base CDR3, in frame from base 1. Sequences DFQATT (CDR1) and SNEGSKA (CDR2) are obtained from the germline V gene (reference sequence). V and J are trimmed by 0 bases and 2 bases, and the gene matches miss 7 bases of the junction.